A single sample is the source of the 9 T cell receptor beta chains below, sequenced in a study of T cells in localized non-small cell lung cancer. Some clones are missing from TCRdb's copy, which holds only in-frame ones; the method was immunoSEQ multiplex PCR. Among roughly 86,000 clones, 84% were seen once, and the ten largest hold over 2.5%. Sequenced here: peripheral blood, sampled before any cancer treatment. These receptors were collected from a man aged 40 to 70 with stage I lung adenocarcinoma.

The CDR3 DNA sequence: TGTGCCAGCAGTCCTATGGGTTACGAGCAGTACTTC. Translation: CASSPMGYEQYF. The chain uses TRBV2 and TRBJ2-7; D uncertain. V lost 5 bases, J lost 4 bases, and 9 bases lay in between. The CDR3 loop spans 12 amino acids. Germline V gives CDR1 SNHLY, CDR2 FYNNEI.

The chain recombines TRBV20-1 with TRBJ2-7, with a weak D call TRBD2 (5 bases). With 6 bases removed from V and 5 bases from J, the gap between germline ends came to 8 bases. The germline CDR1 and CDR2 sequences are DFQATT and SNEGSKA (reference sequence). CDR3 size: 10 residues. Here the CDR3 reads CSALRDEQYF. Written as DNA, the CDR3 is TGCAGTGCGCTGCGGGACGAGCAGTACTTC.

This clone occurred a few times. The CDR3 here is CASKKGGENSPLHF. CDR3 nucleotide sequence: TGTGCCAGCAAAAAGGGGGGTGAGAATTCACCCCTCCACTTT. The chain links TRBV6-6 to TRBJ1-6, with a weak D call TRBD1 (6 bases). CDR1 MNHNY and CDR2 SVGAGI come from the germline V gene (reference sequence). V was pared by 7 bases and J by 7 bases, with 14 bases between. The CDR3 sequence is 14 residues long.

The count of this clone is one. This chain connects TRBV27 to TRBJ2-1; 8 bases map to TRBD2. Germline V gene data show CDR1 as MNHEY and CDR2 as SMNVEV (reference sequence). The CDR3 contains 14 residues. Germline trimming cut 2 bases from V and 10 bases from J; bases unmatched to any gene: 7. Here the CDR3 DNA reads TGTGCCAGCAGTTTAGCACTAGCGGTAGGGGAGCAGTTCTTC. Protein sequence: CASSLALAVGEQFF.

This rearrangement joins TRBV15 to TRBJ2-3, with D maybe TRBD2 (6 bases). Trimming shortened V by 6 bases and J by 4 bases, and 11 bases separated the two germline ends. Per the germline V gene, CDR1 is LNHNV and CDR2 is YYDKDF (reference sequence). The CDR3 runs to 13 residues. CDR3: CATRHAGPDTQYF. The DNA of the CDR3 is TGTGCCACCAGGCATGCGGGGCCAGATACGCAGTATTTT.

The gene calls are TRBV30 and TRBJ2-1; no reliable D call. From germline, CDR1 is GTSNPN and CDR2 SVGIG (reference sequence). V gave up 4 bases and J gave up 9 bases, with 16 bases separating them. The CDR3 covers 13 residues. CDR3 protein: CAWTLNRFSEQFF. CDR3 nucleotide sequence: TGTGCCTGGACCCTAAACCGTTTTAGTGAGCAGTTCTTC.

The chain uses TRBV5-1 and TRBJ1-1; D not certain. This CDR3 region has 17 residues. With 0 bases removed from V and 0 bases from J, the gap between germline ends came to 15 bases. Germline V lookup: CDR1 SGHRS, CDR2 YFSETQ. Written as DNA, the CDR3 is TGCGCCAGCAGCTTGGGTGTGAATGCCCTTATGAACACTGAAGCTTTCTTT. It encodes CASSLGVNALMNTEAFF.

J is TRBJ2-1 and V is TRBV18; D not certain. The V gene's germline CDR1 is KGHSH and CDR2 LQKENI. Trimming stripped 2 bases from V and 0 bases from J, with 11 bases between. This CDR3 region has 16 residues. CDR3 amino acids: CASSPNQGYSYNEQFF. The DNA of the CDR3 is TGTGCCAGCTCACCAAATCAAGGGTACTCCTACAATGAGCAGTTCTTC.

This chain uses TRBV5-1 with TRBJ2-3; perhaps TRBD2 as D (6 bases). V gave up 7 bases and J gave up 0 bases, with 12 bases separating them. Germline-derived CDR1 and CDR2 are SGHRS and YFSETQ. This CDR3 has 14 amino acids. CDR3 in DNA: TGCGCCAGCGGCCAGGAGGGAAGCACAGATACGCAGTATTTT. This encodes CASGQEGSTDTQYF.